The 22 T cell receptor beta chains reported below all come from one sample, sequenced in a study of T-cell reconstitution after alpha-beta-depleted transplantation in children. Unique molecular identifiers were used to barcode this TCRbeta library. TCRdb fed the PCR reads into MiXCR, producing one record per CDR3 protein. Among about 120,000 distinct CDR3 sequences listed, roughly 24% were seen once. This specimen was PBMCs, mostly from graft donor cells, taken 180 days after TCRalphabeta/CD19-depleted stem cell transplant. The receptors were sampled from a male patient aged 2 to 9 who had a stem cell transplant for chronic granulomatous disease, so the T cells may come from the graft donor.

The chain couples TRBV5-1 to TRBJ2-5, with 9 bases identical to TRBD2. This CDR3 has 14 amino acids. Trimming cost V 5 bases and J 2 bases; bases outside gene matches: 4. The V gene's germline CDR1 is SGHRS and CDR2 YFSETQ. CDR3 sequence reads: CASSLTSGQETQYF. The CDR3, as DNA: TGCGCCAGCAGTTTGACTAGCGGACAAGAGACCCAGTACTTC.

This clonotype has ten or more counts. The V and J genes are TRBV7-2 and TRBJ1-6, with 9 bases aligning to TRBD1. The CDR3 has 15 amino acids. V shed 5 bases and J 8 bases; nucleotides not matched to a gene: 7. The V gene's germline CDR1 is SGHTA and CDR2 FQGNSA. The CDR3: CASSVLGQGYSPLHF. CDR3 sequence (DNA): TGTGCCAGCAGCGTACTAGGACAGGGGTATTCACCCCTCCACTTT.

This sequence joins TRBV6-2 or TRBV6-3 and TRBJ2-5, with a tentative D call TRBD1 (6 bases). V was clipped by 6 bases and J by 2 bases, with 16 bases between them. From germline, CDR1 is MNHEY and CDR2 SVGEGT. This CDR3 is built from 15 residues. The CDR3 DNA follows: TGTGCCAGCAGACGCCCGGGACACCAACAAGAGACCCAGTACTTC. This encodes CASRRPGHQQETQYF.

This sequence joins TRBV21-1 and TRBJ2-7; the D segment call TRBD1 is taken from the table without a DNA check. TRBV21-1 is deemed a pseudogene. The CDR3 length is 15 residues. The CDR3 nucleotides are TGTGCCAGCAGCAACCGGGACAGGGGCACCTACGAGCAGTACTTC. Amino acid sequence: CASSNRDRGTYEQYF.

This clonotype was counted many times. The V gene is TRBV5-1, the J gene TRBJ2-1, with D unresolved. Germline V gives CDR1 SGHRS, CDR2 YFSETQ. The V and J ends lost 0 bases and 2 bases respectively, with 6 bases between them. The CDR3 is 14 amino acids. The CDR3 DNA sequence: TGCGCCAGCAGCTTGGGGCTAGCCTACAATGAGCAGTTCTTC. Protein sequence: CASSLGLAYNEQFF.

This clonotype has at least ten counts. The chain joins TRBV7-2 to TRBJ2-3; 8 bases match TRBD1. J was trimmed by 5 bases and V by 1 base; bases with no gene match: 8. Germline V gene sequence: CDR1 SGHTA, CDR2 FQGNSA. The CDR3 extends over 16 amino acids. As DNA, the CDR3 is TGTGCCAGCAGCTTAGATCGGACAGGGTCTATAGATACGCAGTATTTT. Protein product: CASSLDRTGSIDTQYF.

J is TRBJ2-3 and V is TRBV20-1; D is uncertain. The V gene's germline CDR1 is DFQATT and CDR2 SNEGSKA (reference sequence). V was shortened by 3 bases and J by 2 bases, with 15 bases between the two germline ends. The CDR3 loop spans 15 amino acids. The CDR3 here is CSARESARYTDTQYF. Here the CDR3 DNA reads TGCAGTGCTAGGGAGTCCGCCAGGTACACAGATACGCAGTATTTT.

This clonotype has more than one count but fewer than ten. The V and J genes are TRBV7-3 and TRBJ2-5; TRBD1 aligns across 7 bases. The CDR3 sequence is 15 residues long. CDR1 and CDR2 (germline): SGHTA, FQGTGA. J gave up 3 bases and V 1 base, and 5 bases lay outside the gene matches. DNA for the CDR3: TGTGCCAGCAGCTTAAGCCCTCAGGGGGAAGAGACCCAGTACTTC. Translation: CASSLSPQGEETQYF.

This clonotype was found once. The chain employs TRBV20-1 and TRBJ1-6; D possibly corresponds to TRBD1 (5 bases). V was trimmed by 2 bases and J by 9 bases, leaving 11 bases between them. Germline CDR1 DFQATT, CDR2 SNEGSKA (reference sequence). The CDR3 contains 13 residues. The CDR3 DNA reads TGCAGTGCTAGAAACGGGGACCTTTCACCCCTCCACTTT. This codes for CSARNGDLSPLHF.

The CDR3 region has the DNA TGCAGTGCTCCCGGGACAGGTTTTTACAATGAGCAGTTCTTC. This encodes CSAPGTGFYNEQFF. The chain couples TRBV20-1 to TRBJ2-1; 8 nucleotides line up with TRBD1. V was pared by 5 bases and J by 4 bases, with 7 bases of the junction left unmatched. CDR1 and CDR2 (germline): DFQATT, SNEGSKA (reference sequence). The CDR3 has 14 amino acids.

At least ten counts were recorded for this clonotype. A junction boundary mismatches the germline segment, possibly from a read error. This chain links TRBV3-1 with TRBJ2-3; D is unclear. Germline CDR1 is LGHDT and CDR2 is YNNKEL (reference sequence). There are 14 residues in the CDR3. Here the CDR3 reads CASSPSTSLPVRDF. CDR3 in DNA: TGTGCCAGCAGCCCATCAACATCCCTCCCGGTAAGGGATTTT.

The chain recombines TRBV6-5 with TRBJ2-6; TRBD1 aligns across 7 bases. J was trimmed by 0 bases and V by 1 base; bases with no gene match: 0. The germline CDR1 and CDR2 sequences are MNHEY and SVGAGI. The CDR3 runs 16 residues. The CDR3 DNA reads as TGTGCCAGCAGTTACTGGACAGGCTCTGGGGCCAACGTCCTGACTTTC. Its translation is CASSYWTGSGANVLTF.

This clonotype was detected ten times or more. V gene TRBV5-5 combines with J gene TRBJ2-7, with D unclear. Germline assignment: CDR1 SGHKS and CDR2 YYEKEE (reference sequence). V lost 4 bases to trimming and J lost 5 bases, with 10 bases between them. This CDR3 is built from 12 residues. The CDR3 loop is CASSLNRNEQYF. CDR3 nucleotides: TGTGCCAGCAGCCTAAACCGTAACGAGCAGTACTTC.

This clonotype was picked up many times. This chain uses TRBV5-1 with TRBJ2-3; a possible D gene is TRBD2 (5 bases). The ends were cut back, 0 bases at V and 6 bases at J, with 11 bases in the middle. Germline CDR1 SGHRS, CDR2 YFSETQ. CDR3 length equals 14 residues. The CDR3 DNA is TGCGCCAGCAGCTTGGAAAGACGGGGTGATACGCAGTATTTT. This translates into CASSLERRGDTQYF.

This chain joins TRBV7-3 and TRBJ2-5; 8 bases are shared with TRBD1. CDR3 length: 16 residues. From germline, CDR1 is SGHTA and CDR2 FQGTGA. With V trimmed by 5 bases and J by 5 bases, 13 bases remained unmatched. The CDR3 DNA reads as TGTGCCAGCAGCCCAAGAGGCAGGGGGCAAAGGGAGACCCAGTACTTC. Its translation is CASSPRGRGQRETQYF. The complete variable domain, with remaining parts taken from reference TRBV7-3 and TRBJ2-5, reads GAGVSQTPSNKVTEKGKYVELRCDPISGHTALYWYRQSLGQGPEFLIYFQGTGAADDSGLPNDRFFAVRPEGSVSTLKIQRTERGDSAVYLCASSPRGRGQRETQYFGPGTRLLVL.

The chain recombines TRBV29-1 with TRBJ2-4; possible D gene TRBD1, 5 bases. V dropped 4 bases and J dropped 7 bases, with 11 bases sitting between them. The CDR3 covers 12 residues. The germline V gene has CDR1 SQVTM and CDR2 ANQGSEA. CDR3 nucleotide sequence: TGCAGCGTTGGTCCAGGGTCCAACATTCAGTACTTC. Translating gives CSVGPGSNIQYF.

This clonotype has just a few counts. The chain combines TRBV12-3 or TRBV12-4 with TRBJ1-1; D ambiguous. This CDR3 spans 14 amino acids. With 3 bases removed from V and 0 bases from J, the gap between germline ends came to 8 bases. In DNA, the CDR3 is TGTGCCAGCAGTTTTTACACCCTGAACACTGAAGCTTTCTTT. Protein: CASSFYTLNTEAFF.

In its sample, this clonotype was seen many times. The chain joins TRBV5-1 to TRBJ2-7; D remains unclear. The V gene's germline CDR1 is SGHRS and CDR2 YFSETQ. V was trimmed by 1 base and J by 3 bases, leaving 8 bases between them. The CDR3 covers 13 residues. The CDR3 DNA reads TGCGCCAGCAGCTTGACACTGAACTACGAGCAGTACTTC. It encodes CASSLTLNYEQYF. The full variable domain, completed using reference TRBV5-1 and TRBJ2-7, is KAGVTQTPRYLIKTRGQQVTLSCSPISGHRSVSWYQQTPGQGLQFLFEYFSETQRNKGNFPGRFSGRQFSNSRSEMNVSTLELGDSALYLCASSLTLNYEQYFGPGTRLTVT.

The chain uses TRBV9 and TRBJ2-1, with D maybe TRBD1 (6 bases). Germline V CDR1 and CDR2: SGDLS, YYNGEE. V was cut by 3 bases and J by 4 bases, with 8 bases left in between. This CDR3 comprises 13 residues. As DNA, the CDR3 is TGTGCCAGCAGCGAAACAGGGTACAATGAGCAGTTCTTC. The encoded protein is CASSETGYNEQFF.

This clonotype has ten or more counts. V is TRBV29-1 and J is TRBJ2-2; D is uncertain. This CDR3 region has 13 residues. From germline, CDR1 is SQVTM and CDR2 ANQGSEA. Trimming took off 6 bases at V and 2 bases at J, with 10 bases between the two ends. CDR3 sequence reads: CSVQRYNTGELFF. The CDR3 region has the DNA TGCAGCGTGCAACGGTACAACACCGGGGAGCTGTTTTTT.

This chain joins TRBV20-1 and TRBJ2-1, with TRBD2 matching over 10 bases. This CDR3 has 15 residues. Germline CDR1 is DFQATT and CDR2 is SNEGSKA (reference sequence). With V trimmed by 4 bases and J by 10 bases, 13 bases remained unmatched. The CDR3 protein is CSAIPLLAGAGEQFF. Here the CDR3 DNA reads TGCAGTGCTATCCCCCTGCTAGCGGGAGCAGGGGAGCAGTTCTTC.

The chain carries TRBV20-1 and TRBJ2-5; a possible D gene is TRBD2 (5 bases). V lost 4 bases and J 5 bases, leaving 17 bases between the germline ends. The CDR3 consists of 14 residues. Germline CDR1 and CDR2: DFQATT and SNEGSKA (reference sequence). The CDR3 spells CSANPATGDETQYF. The CDR3 DNA follows: TGCAGTGCTAATCCGGCTACCGGGGATGAGACCCAGTACTTC.